The entry below gives a single TCR beta chain sequence along with its context. This clonotype was counted only a few times. Its binding antigen is unknown. Base qualities are not recorded, but no much larger clone differs from it by a single base. Libraries were prepared through RT-PCR. TCRdb records Illumina HiSeq 2500 as the sequencer. TCRdb reprocessed the public reads (quality trimming at Q25 with fastp, clone calling with MiXCR) and kept in-frame beta chains. Under each unique CDR3 protein, matching rows form one entry showing the most common genes and DNA. This sample comprises 300,000 to 350,000 distinct CDR3 sequences, 20% to 25% of them detected only once. In total, the top ten clones hold about a tenth of the sample. Per the germline V gene, LGHNA is the CDR1 and YSLEER is the CDR2. Trimming costs V 0 bases and J 8 bases, and their ends lie 22 bases apart. Including cysteine and phenylalanine, the CDR3 has 17 amino acids. Only the CDR3 region is kept as DNA, spanning 51 bases read in frame from base 1.

This sample stems from a study of response to subunit inactivated influenza vaccine listed by TCRdb under 2018. About the study as a whole: Deep quantitative profiling of the T cell receptor repertoire was used in the study to follow responses to a trivalent subunit inactivated influenza vaccine.

Study-wide findings and limitations: The authors proposed that each seasonal influenza vaccination may bring in only a limited number of new T cells.

The material sequenced was PBMCs from blood, taken less than 22 months after vaccination. The receptor comes from a man between 50 and 75 years old who received an inactivated influenza vaccine. Donor details come from another sample of the same person, matched by shared clones. Recombination joined TRBV4-3 with TRBJ1-2; too little of a D gene remains to name it. DNA sequence: TGCGCCAGCAGCCAAGATCTAGGAATTGAGGGCCCCTCAGGCTACACCTTC. Its product reads: CASSQDLGIEGPSGYTF.